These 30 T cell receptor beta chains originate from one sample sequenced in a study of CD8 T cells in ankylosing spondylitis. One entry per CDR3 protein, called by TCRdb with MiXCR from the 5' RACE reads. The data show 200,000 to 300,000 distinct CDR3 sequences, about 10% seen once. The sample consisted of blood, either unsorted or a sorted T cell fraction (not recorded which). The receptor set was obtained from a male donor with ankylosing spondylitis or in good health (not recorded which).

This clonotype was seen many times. The CDR3 DNA is TGTGCCAGCACCCTGGACAAGGCCGCCTACGAGCAGTACTTC. Translating it yields CASTLDKAAYEQYF. This chain connects TRBV12-3 or TRBV12-4 to TRBJ2-7, with D possibly being TRBD1 (5 bases). Trimming stripped 7 bases from V and 2 bases from J, with 15 bases between. The CDR3 is 14 residues long.

The CDR3 DNA sequence: TGTGCCAGCAGCTTACTTCCGGGACGGGGCTACGAGCAGTACTTC. This sequence encodes CASSLLPGRGYEQYF. The chain employs TRBV7-2 and TRBJ2-7; tentatively, D is TRBD1 or TRBD2 (5 bases each). The CDR3 has 15 amino acids. V was clipped by 2 bases and J by 3 bases, with 14 bases between them. Per germline, CDR1 SGHTA and CDR2 FQGNSA.

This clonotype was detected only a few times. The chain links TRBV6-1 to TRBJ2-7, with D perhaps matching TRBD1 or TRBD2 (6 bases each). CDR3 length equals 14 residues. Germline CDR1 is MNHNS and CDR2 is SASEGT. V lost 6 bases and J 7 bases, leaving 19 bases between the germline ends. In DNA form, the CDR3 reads TGTGCCAGCAGAGAGGGGGGCGCGGGGCCAGAGCAGTACTTC. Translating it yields CASREGGAGPEQYF.

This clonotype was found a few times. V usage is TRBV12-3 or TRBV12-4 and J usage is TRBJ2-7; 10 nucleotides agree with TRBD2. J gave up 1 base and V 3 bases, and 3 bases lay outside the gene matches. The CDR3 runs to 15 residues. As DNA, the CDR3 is TGTGCCAGCAGTTTCTTTAGCGGGAGGTCCTACGAGCAGTACTTC. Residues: CASSFFSGRSYEQYF.

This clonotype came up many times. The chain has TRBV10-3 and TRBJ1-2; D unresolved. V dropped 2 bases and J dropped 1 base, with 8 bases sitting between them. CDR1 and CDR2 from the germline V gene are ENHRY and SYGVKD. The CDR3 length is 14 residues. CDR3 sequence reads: CAISEGDYNYGYTF. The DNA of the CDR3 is TGTGCCATCAGTGAGGGAGATTATAACTATGGCTACACCTTC.

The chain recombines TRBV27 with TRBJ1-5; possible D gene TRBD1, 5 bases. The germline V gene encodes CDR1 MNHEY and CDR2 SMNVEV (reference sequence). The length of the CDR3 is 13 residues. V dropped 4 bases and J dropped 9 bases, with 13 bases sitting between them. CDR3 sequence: CASSSGLLLPQHF. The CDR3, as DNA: TGTGCCAGCAGTTCGGGGCTACTTCTGCCCCAGCATTTT.

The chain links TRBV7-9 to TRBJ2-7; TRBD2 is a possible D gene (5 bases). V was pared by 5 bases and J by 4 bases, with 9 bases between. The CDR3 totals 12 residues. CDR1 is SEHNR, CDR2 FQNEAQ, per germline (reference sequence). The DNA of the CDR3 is TGTGCCAGCAGCACCGGGATTTACGAGCAGTACTTC. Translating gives CASSTGIYEQYF.

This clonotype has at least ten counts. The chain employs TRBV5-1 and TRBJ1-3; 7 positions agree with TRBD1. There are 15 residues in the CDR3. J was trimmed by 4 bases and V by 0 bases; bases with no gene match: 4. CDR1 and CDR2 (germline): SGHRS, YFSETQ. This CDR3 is CASSLAGGAGNTIYF. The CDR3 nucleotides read TGCGCCAGCAGCTTGGCAGGGGGAGCAGGAAACACCATATATTTT. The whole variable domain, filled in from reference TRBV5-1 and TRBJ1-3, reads KAGVTQTPRYLIKTRGQQVTLSCSPISGHRSVSWYQQTPGQGLQFLFEYFSETQRNKGNFPGRFSGRQFSNSRSEMNVSTLELGDSALYLCASSLAGGAGNTIYFGEGSWLTVV.

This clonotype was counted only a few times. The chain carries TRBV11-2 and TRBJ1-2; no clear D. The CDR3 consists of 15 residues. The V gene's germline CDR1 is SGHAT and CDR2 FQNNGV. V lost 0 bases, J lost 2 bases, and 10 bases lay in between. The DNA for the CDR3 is TGTGCCAGCAGCTTAGAAGCTGCACAGAACTATGGCTACACCTTC. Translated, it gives CASSLEAAQNYGYTF.

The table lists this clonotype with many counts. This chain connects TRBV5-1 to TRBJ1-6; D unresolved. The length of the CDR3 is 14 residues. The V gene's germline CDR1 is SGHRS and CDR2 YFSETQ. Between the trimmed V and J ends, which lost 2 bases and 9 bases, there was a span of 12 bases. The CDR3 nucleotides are TGCGCCAGCAGCTTTGGAGGGAGTGGTTCACCCCTCCACTTT. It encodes CASSFGGSGSPLHF.

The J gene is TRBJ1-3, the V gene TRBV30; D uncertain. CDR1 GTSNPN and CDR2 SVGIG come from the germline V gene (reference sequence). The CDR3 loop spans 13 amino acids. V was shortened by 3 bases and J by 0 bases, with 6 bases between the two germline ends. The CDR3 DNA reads TGTGCCTGGAGCGTCAGCTCTGGAAACACCATATATTTT. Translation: CAWSVSSGNTIYF.

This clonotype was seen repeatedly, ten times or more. As DNA, the CDR3 is TGTGCCAGCAGTTATATTGGGGGAACCCCTGGCTACACCTTC. Its translation: CASSYIGGTPGYTF. V and J are TRBV6-5 and TRBJ1-2, with D possibly matching TRBD1 (5 bases). V lost 3 bases, J lost 7 bases, and 15 bases lay in between. From germline, CDR1 is MNHEY and CDR2 SVGAGI. The CDR3 is 14 amino acids.

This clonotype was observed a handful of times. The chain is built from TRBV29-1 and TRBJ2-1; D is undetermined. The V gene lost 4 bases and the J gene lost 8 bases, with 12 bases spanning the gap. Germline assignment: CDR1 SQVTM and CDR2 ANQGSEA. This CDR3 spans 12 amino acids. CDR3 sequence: CSVVARNDEQFF. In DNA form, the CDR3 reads TGCAGCGTTGTTGCCCGAAATGATGAGCAGTTCTTC.

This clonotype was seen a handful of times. CDR3 protein: CASSLTEGLNWNTEAFF. The CDR3 DNA follows: TGTGCCAGCAGCTTAACTGAGGGTTTGAATTGGAACACTGAAGCTTTCTTT. The J gene is TRBJ1-1, the V gene TRBV7-9; D uncertain. V lost 2 bases and J 1 base, leaving 17 bases between the germline ends. This CDR3 spans 17 amino acids. Germline V CDR1 and CDR2: SEHNR, FQNEAQ (reference sequence).

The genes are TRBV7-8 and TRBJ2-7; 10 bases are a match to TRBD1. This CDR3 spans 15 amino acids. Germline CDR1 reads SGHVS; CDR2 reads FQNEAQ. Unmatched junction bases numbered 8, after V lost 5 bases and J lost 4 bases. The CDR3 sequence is CASSLTWGQGYEQYF. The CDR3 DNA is TGTGCCAGCAGCCTTACATGGGGACAGGGGTACGAGCAGTACTTC. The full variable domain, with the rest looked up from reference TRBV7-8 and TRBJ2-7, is GAGVSQSPRYKVAKRGQDVALRCDPISGHVSLFWYQQALGQGPEFLTYFQNEAQLDKSGLPSDRFFAERPEGSVSTLKIQRTQQEDSAVYLCASSLTWGQGYEQYFGPGTRLTVT.

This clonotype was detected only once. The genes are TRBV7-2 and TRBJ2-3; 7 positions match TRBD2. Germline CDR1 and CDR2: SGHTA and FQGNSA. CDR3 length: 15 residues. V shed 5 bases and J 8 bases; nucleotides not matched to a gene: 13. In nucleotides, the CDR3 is TGTGCCAGCAGCGACAGACTAGCTTCCGCAGCTACGCAGTATTTT. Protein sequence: CASSDRLASAATQYF.

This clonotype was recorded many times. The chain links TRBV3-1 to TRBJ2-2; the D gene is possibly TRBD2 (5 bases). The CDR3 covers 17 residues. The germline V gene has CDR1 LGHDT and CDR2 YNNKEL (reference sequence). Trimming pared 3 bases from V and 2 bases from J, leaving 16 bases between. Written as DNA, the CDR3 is TGTGCCAGCAGCCACCCTGGAGGCGTCAGTAACACCGGGGAGCTGTTTTTT. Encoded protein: CASSHPGGVSNTGELFF.

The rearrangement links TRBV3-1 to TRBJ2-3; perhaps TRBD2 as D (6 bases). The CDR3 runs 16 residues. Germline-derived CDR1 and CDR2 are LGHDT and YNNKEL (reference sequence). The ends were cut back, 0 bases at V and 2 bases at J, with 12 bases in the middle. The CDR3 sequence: CASSQDLEGPTDTQYF. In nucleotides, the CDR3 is TGTGCCAGCAGCCAAGATCTGGAGGGCCCCACAGATACGCAGTATTTT.

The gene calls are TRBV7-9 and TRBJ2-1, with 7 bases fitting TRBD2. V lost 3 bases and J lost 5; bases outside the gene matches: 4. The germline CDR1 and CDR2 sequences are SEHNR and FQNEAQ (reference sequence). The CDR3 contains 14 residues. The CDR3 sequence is CASSLLSGNNEQFF. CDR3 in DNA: TGTGCCAGCAGCTTGCTAAGCGGGAACAATGAGCAGTTCTTC. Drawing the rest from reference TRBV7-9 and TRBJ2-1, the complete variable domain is DTGVSQNPRHKITKRGQNVTFRCDPISEHNRLYWYRQTLGQGPEFLTYFQNEAQLEKSRLLSDRFSAERPKGSFSTLEIQRTEQGDSAMYLCASSLLSGNNEQFFGPGTRLTVL.

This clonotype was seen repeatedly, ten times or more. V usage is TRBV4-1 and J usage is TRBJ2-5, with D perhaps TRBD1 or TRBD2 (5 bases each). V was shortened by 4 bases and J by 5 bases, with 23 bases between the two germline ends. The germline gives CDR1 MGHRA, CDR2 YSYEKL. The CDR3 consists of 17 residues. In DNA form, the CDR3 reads TGCGCCAGCAGCCCCAATAGTATCGGTCTAGGGACGGAGACCCAGTACTTC. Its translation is CASSPNSIGLGTETQYF.

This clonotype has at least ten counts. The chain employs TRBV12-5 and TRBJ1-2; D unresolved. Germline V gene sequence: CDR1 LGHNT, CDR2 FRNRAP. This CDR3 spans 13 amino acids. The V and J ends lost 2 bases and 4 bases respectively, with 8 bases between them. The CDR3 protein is CASGLIGPYGYTF. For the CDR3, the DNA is TGTGCTAGTGGTTTGATAGGGCCCTATGGCTACACCTTC.

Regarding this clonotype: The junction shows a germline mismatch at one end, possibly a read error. The CDR3: CTSSGVSRPTTIYGYTF. In DNA, the CDR3 is TGTACCAGCAGTGGGGTGAGCAGACCCACTACCATCTATGGCTACACCTTC. V gene TRBV12-3 or TRBV12-4 combines with J gene TRBJ1-2; no firm D call. The CDR3 covers 17 residues.

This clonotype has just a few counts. The CDR3 loop is CAISESAGGADTQYF. For the CDR3, the DNA is TGTGCCATCAGTGAGTCGGCGGGCGGGGCAGATACGCAGTATTTT. The V and J genes are TRBV10-3 and TRBJ2-3; a weak D match, TRBD2 (6 bases). Germline V gene sequence: CDR1 ENHRY, CDR2 SYGVKD. Trimming removed 0 bases from V and 4 bases from J, with 11 bases in between. The CDR3 sequence is 15 residues long.

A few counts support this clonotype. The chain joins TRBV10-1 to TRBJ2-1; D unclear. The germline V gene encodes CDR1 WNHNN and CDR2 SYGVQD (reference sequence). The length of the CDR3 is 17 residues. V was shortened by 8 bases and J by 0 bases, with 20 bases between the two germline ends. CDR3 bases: TGCGCCAGCCCTCCTGGCTCTGACTTGAGCTCCTACAATGAGCAGTTCTTC. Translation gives CASPPGSDLSSYNEQFF.

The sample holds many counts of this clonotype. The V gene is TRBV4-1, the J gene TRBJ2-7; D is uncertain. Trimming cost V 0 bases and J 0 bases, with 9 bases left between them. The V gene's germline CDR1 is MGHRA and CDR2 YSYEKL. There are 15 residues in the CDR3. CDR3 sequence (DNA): TGCGCCAGCAGCCAAGATCTGGGTTTCTCCTACGAGCAGTACTTC. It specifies CASSQDLGFSYEQYF.

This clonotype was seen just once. CDR3 nucleotide sequence: TGTGCCAGCACCCCCGGGACAGGAATCCATGAGCAGTTCTTC. Translated: CASTPGTGIHEQFF. The gene calls are TRBV2 and TRBJ2-1, with 8 bases fitting TRBD1. From germline, CDR1 is SNHLY and CDR2 FYNNEI. V was clipped by 7 bases and J by 8 bases; unmatched bases: 10. This CDR3 region has 14 residues.

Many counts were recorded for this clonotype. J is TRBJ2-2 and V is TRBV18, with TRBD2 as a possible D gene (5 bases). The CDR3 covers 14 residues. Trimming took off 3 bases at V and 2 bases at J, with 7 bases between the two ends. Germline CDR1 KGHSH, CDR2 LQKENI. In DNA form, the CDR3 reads TGTGCCAGCTCACCGCCGGGAAACACCGGGGAGCTGTTTTTT. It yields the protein CASSPPGNTGELFF.

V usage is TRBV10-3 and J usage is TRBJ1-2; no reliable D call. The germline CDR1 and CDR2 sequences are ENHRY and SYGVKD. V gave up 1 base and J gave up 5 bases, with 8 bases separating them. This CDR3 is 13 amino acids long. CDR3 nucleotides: TGTGCCATCAGTGAGTTAAGGGAATATGGCTACACCTTC. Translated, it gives CAISELREYGYTF.

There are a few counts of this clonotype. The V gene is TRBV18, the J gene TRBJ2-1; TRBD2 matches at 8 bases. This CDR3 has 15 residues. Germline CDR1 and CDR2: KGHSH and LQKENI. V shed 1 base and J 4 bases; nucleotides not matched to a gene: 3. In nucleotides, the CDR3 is TGTGCCAGCTCACCACGACTAGCGTCTTACAATGAGCAGTTCTTC. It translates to CASSPRLASYNEQFF.

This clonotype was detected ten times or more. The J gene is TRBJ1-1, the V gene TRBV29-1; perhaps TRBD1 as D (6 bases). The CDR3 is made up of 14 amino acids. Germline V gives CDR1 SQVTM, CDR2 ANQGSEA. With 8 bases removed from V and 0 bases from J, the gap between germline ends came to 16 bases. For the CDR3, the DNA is TGCAGCTCTCAAGGGGGGGCAGTGAACACTGAAGCTTTCTTT. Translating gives CSSQGGAVNTEAFF.